This entry concerns a single T cell receptor (beta chain). Per the germline V gene, CDR1 is SGHAT and CDR2 is FQNNGV. This CDR3 is 16 amino acids long. Trimming removed 4 bases from V and 6 bases from J, with 20 bases in between. These data come from a study of blood T cell repertoires in COVID-19. About the research overall: Whether acute or convalescent, the COVID-19 samples came from the United States, Italy and Spain. The cDNA or gDNA used as material had been derived from T cells, B-cell-depleted T cells, or PBMCs.

Authors' data handling: It was from reference gene primer amplification that nucleated cell counts were estimated. Using immunoSEQ multiplex PCR, the repertoire was profiled, and TCRdb retains in-frame clones only, with some absent. V and J calls plus clone size are reproduced from that table; the DNA served to infer D and trimming. The sample includes about 97,000 clones, around 85% of them seen just once. Sequenced: peripheral blood. The J gene is TRBJ2-3, the V gene TRBV11-2; weak D call: TRBD2 (7 bases). This clonotype was sampled from a woman aged 70-85 years with active or convalescent COVID-19. The CDR3 DNA reads as TGTGCCAGCAGCTCATCCAAGGGGGGGGACGTCGATACGCAGTATTTT. Its protein is CASSSSKGGDVDTQYF.